These 29 T cell receptor beta chains share one sample of origin, sequenced in a study of T cell repertoires in cytomegalovirus infection (dated by TCRdb to the late 2010s). These receptors have no known antigen. TCRdb records Illumina HiSeq 1500 as the sequencer. TCRdb reworked the public reads: Q25 trimming with fastp, MiXCR clone assembly, productive beta chains retained. Rows with a matching CDR3 protein are joined into one entry that keeps the most common DNA and genes. The sample table lists roughly 730,000 distinct CDR3 sequences, around a third of them with a count of one. Roughly 18% of the sample is taken by the ten largest. The sample's treatment or condition label, decoded: in vitro stimulation with specific CMV peptide epitopes to enrich CMV-specific T cells. This specimen consisted of cultured PBMCs, obtained from culture after CMV antigen stimulation. These receptors all come from a human donor in good health (CMV status not recorded). Some clones in this sample may be carry-over from other donors' samples.

This chain links TRBV7-9 with TRBJ2-2; 7 bases are shared with TRBD1. Germline-derived CDR1 and CDR2 are SEHNR and FQNEAQ (reference sequence). The CDR3 sequence is 13 residues long. V lost 5 bases, J lost 3 bases, and 0 bases stayed unmatched. The CDR3 reads CASSDRDTGELFF. The CDR3 nucleotides read TGTGCCAGCAGCGACAGGGACACCGGGGAGCTGTTTTTT.

V is TRBV3-1 and J is TRBJ2-5, with D possibly TRBD2 on 6 matching bases. V shed 4 bases and J shed 7 bases, with 16 bases lying between them. The CDR3 spans 14 residues. Germline lookup yields CDR1 LGHDT and CDR2 YNNKEL (reference sequence). This CDR3 is CASSPPTSIGTQYF. CDR3 bases: TGTGCCAGCAGCCCCCCCACTAGCATCGGGACCCAGTACTTC.

This clonotype was seen a few times. The V gene is TRBV19, the J gene TRBJ1-2, with TRBD1 identical over 7 bases. V trimming: 6 bases; J trimming: 4 bases; junction bases outside the gene matches: 8. The length of the CDR3 is 14 residues. Germline CDR1 reads LNHDA; CDR2 reads SQIVND (reference sequence). The CDR3 is CASSQQGISYGYTF. CDR3 nucleotides: TGTGCCAGTAGCCAACAGGGGATCAGCTATGGCTACACCTTC.

The chain has TRBV10-3 and TRBJ2-1; TRBD2 aligns across 8 bases. Trimming at V came to 7 bases and at J to 7 bases, leaving 3 bases not matched to a gene. The CDR3 has 12 residues. The germline gives CDR1 ENHRY, CDR2 SYGVKD. The CDR3 coding sequence is TGTGCCATCACCGGGAGGGAGAATGAGCAGTTCTTC. Translation: CAITGRENEQFF.

CDR3 sequence reads: CASSTRQASSYNEQFF. The DNA for the CDR3 is TGTGCCAGTAGTACACGACAGGCCAGCTCCTACAATGAGCAGTTCTTC. The J gene is TRBJ2-1, the V gene TRBV19, with D perhaps matching TRBD1 (6 bases). This CDR3 comprises 16 residues. V lost 4 bases and J 0 bases, leaving 13 bases between the germline ends. Germline values: CDR1 LNHDA, CDR2 SQIVND (reference sequence).

The gene calls are TRBV11-2 and TRBJ2-7; D is possibly TRBD2 (6 bases). CDR3 length: 14 residues. Germline CDR1 reads SGHAT; CDR2 reads FQNNGV. V dropped 6 bases and J dropped 3 bases, with 15 bases sitting between them. CDR3 amino acids: CASRKEGLNYEQYF. In DNA, the CDR3 is TGTGCCAGCAGAAAAGAGGGACTGAACTACGAGCAGTACTTC.

The gene calls are TRBV5-5 and TRBJ2-7; D unresolved. Germline V lookup: CDR1 SGHKS, CDR2 YYEKEE (reference sequence). The CDR3 is 14 amino acids. V lost 0 bases, J lost 1 base, and 8 bases lay in between. CDR3 bases: TGTGCCAGCAGCTTGGCGCAGTTTTCCTACGAGCAGTACTTC. Translated, it gives CASSLAQFSYEQYF.

The chain combines TRBV9 with TRBJ2-3; D possibly uses TRBD1 or TRBD2 (6 bases each). The CDR3 is made up of 16 amino acids. CDR1 and CDR2 (germline): SGDLS, YYNGEE. V gave up 3 bases and J gave up 5 bases, with 19 bases separating them. Here the CDR3 reads CASSATGEQGIDTQYF. CDR3 nucleotide sequence: TGTGCCAGCAGCGCAACGGGGGAACAGGGAATAGATACGCAGTATTTT.

This clonotype was seen repeatedly, ten times or more. The rearrangement joins TRBV7-9 to TRBJ2-5, with 14 positions matching TRBD2. The CDR3 loop spans 17 amino acids. Trimming cost V 5 bases and J 3 bases; bases outside gene matches: 8. Per germline, CDR1 SEHNR and CDR2 FQNEAQ (reference sequence). The CDR3 loop is CASSPGTSGREKETQYF. The CDR3 bases are TGTGCCAGCAGCCCTGGGACTAGCGGGAGAGAGAAAGAGACCCAGTACTTC. Full variable domain (rest looked up from reference TRBV7-9 and TRBJ2-5): DTGVSQNPRHKITKRGQNVTFRCDPISEHNRLYWYRQTLGQGPEFLTYFQNEAQLEKSRLLSDRFSAERPKGSFSTLEIQRTEQGDSAMYLCASSPGTSGREKETQYFGPGTRLLVL.

The gene calls are TRBV5-4 and TRBJ2-1; possibly TRBD2 for D (6 bases). Germline V lookup: CDR1 SGHNT, CDR2 YYREEE (reference sequence). Between the trimmed V and J ends, which lost 4 bases and 6 bases, there was a span of 11 bases. The CDR3 consists of 13 residues. For the CDR3, the DNA is TGTGCCAGCAGCACCCCTAGCGCCAATGAGCAGTTCTTC. It is translated as CASSTPSANEQFF. The full variable domain, completed using reference TRBV5-4 and TRBJ2-1, is ETGVTQSPTHLIKTRGQQVTLRCSSQSGHNTVSWYQQALGQGPQFIFQYYREEENGRGNFPPRFSGLQFPNYSSELNVNALELDDSALYLCASSTPSANEQFFGPGTRLTVL.

This clonotype occurred many times. The V call is TRBV7-2, the J call TRBJ2-1; TRBD1 matches 7 bases. V lost 5 bases to trimming and J lost 3 bases; unmatched junction nucleotides: 7. The CDR3 spans 15 residues. In germline, CDR1 is SGHTA, CDR2 FQGNSA. The CDR3 loop reads CASSPQRGLYNEQFF. CDR3 sequence (DNA): TGTGCCAGCAGCCCCCAAAGGGGGCTCTACAATGAGCAGTTCTTC. The full variable domain, with the rest looked up from reference TRBV7-2 and TRBJ2-1, is GAGVSQSPSNKVTEKGKDVELRCDPISGHTALYWYRQSLGQGLEFLIYFQGNSAPDKSGLPSDRFSAERTGGSVSTLTIQRTQQEDSAVYLCASSPQRGLYNEQFFGPGTRLTVL.

The rearrangement uses TRBV2 and TRBJ2-3, with D perhaps matching TRBD1 or TRBD2 (5 bases each). The V gene lost 3 bases and the J gene lost 4 bases, with 14 bases spanning the gap. Germline CDR1 and CDR2: SNHLY and FYNNEI. This CDR3 is 15 amino acids long. The CDR3 here is CASSDDSRGPDTQYF. The CDR3, as DNA: TGTGCCAGCAGTGACGACAGTCGGGGTCCAGATACGCAGTATTTT.

The sample holds a few counts of this clonotype. V usage is TRBV11-2 and J usage is TRBJ1-6, with a weak D call TRBD1 (5 bases). CDR3 length: 14 amino acids. Germline V lookup: CDR1 SGHAT, CDR2 FQNNGV. V was cut by 0 bases and J by 8 bases, with 8 bases left in between. The CDR3 bases are TGTGCCAGCAGCTTAGAAGGGGCAGATTCACCCCTCCACTTT. Protein product: CASSLEGADSPLHF.

This chain links TRBV29-1 with TRBJ2-5; 7 bases match TRBD2. Germline assignment: CDR1 SQVTM and CDR2 ANQGSEA. The V gene end was trimmed by 7 bases and the J gene end by 5 bases; junction bases not matched to a gene: 4. This CDR3 has 11 residues. The CDR3 reads CSAMGGETQYF. The DNA of the CDR3 is TGCAGCGCTATGGGGGGGGAGACCCAGTACTTC.

With regard to this clonotype: A read error is likely, as this CDR3 ends without the conserved phenylalanine or tryptophan. The V call is TRBV19, the J call TRBJ1-1; D is unresolved. V lost 3 bases, J lost 1 base, and 6 bases lay in between. Looked up from germline, CDR1 is LNHDA and CDR2 is SQIVND (reference sequence). This CDR3 has 13 residues. CDR3 residues: CASSIYQNTEAFS. CDR3 coding DNA: TGTGCCAGTAGTATCTATCAGAACACTGAAGCTTTCTCT.

This clonotype was observed at least ten times. The chain joins TRBV7-2 to TRBJ2-2, with 11 positions matching TRBD2. This CDR3 spans 18 amino acids. With V trimmed by 4 bases and J by 3 bases, 10 bases remained unmatched. Germline loops: CDR1 SGHTA, CDR2 FQGNSA. Here the CDR3 reads CASSSVGSGRGYTGELFF. The CDR3 coding sequence is TGTGCCAGCAGCTCTGTTGGTAGCGGGAGGGGGTACACCGGGGAGCTGTTTTTT.

In its sample, this clonotype was seen a few times. This sequence joins TRBV7-2 and TRBJ1-2; 12 nucleotides match TRBD1. V was clipped by 4 bases and J by 8 bases; unmatched bases: 11. This CDR3 is 16 amino acids long. Germline CDR1 is SGHTA and CDR2 is FQGNSA. The CDR3 sequence: CASSSGQGALGRGYTF. Here the CDR3 DNA reads TGTGCCAGCAGCTCGGGACAGGGGGCCCTCGGCAGAGGCTACACCTTC. Full variable domain (outside the CDR3, taken from reference TRBV7-2 and TRBJ1-2): GAGVSQSPSNKVTEKGKDVELRCDPISGHTALYWYRQSLGQGLEFLIYFQGNSAPDKSGLPSDRFSAERTGGSVSTLTIQRTQQEDSAVYLCASSSGQGALGRGYTFGSGTRLTVV.

The genes are TRBV7-8 and TRBJ2-1; no definite D call. Per germline, CDR1 SGHVS and CDR2 FQNEAQ. Trimming took 3 bases from V and 0 from J, leaving 12 bases between them. The CDR3 is 16 amino acids. The CDR3 loop reads CASSLDLTRSYNEQFF. CDR3 sequence (DNA): TGTGCCAGCAGCTTGGACCTAACTCGCTCCTACAATGAGCAGTTCTTC.

Remarks on this clonotype: A single base separates this from a much larger clone, so it may be a read error. This chain connects TRBV7-2 to TRBJ1-3; unclear D gene. This CDR3 is built from 15 residues. CDR1 is SGHTA and CDR2 is FQGNSA in the germline V gene. Trimming removed 1 base from V and 4 bases from J, with 11 bases in between. CDR3 amino acids: CASSLEGLKGNTIYF. The CDR3 bases are TGTGCCAGCAGCTTAGAAGGGCTCAAAGGAAACACCATATATTTT. Together with reference TRBV7-2 and TRBJ1-3, the CDR3 gives the full variable domain: GAGVSQSPSNKVTEKGKDVELRCDPISGHTALYWYRQSLGQGLEFLIYFQGNSAPDKSGLPSDRFSAERTGGSVSTLTIQRTQQEDSAVYLCASSLEGLKGNTIYFGEGSWLTVV.

J is TRBJ2-7 and V is TRBV4-2; D is tentatively TRBD1 or TRBD2 (6 bases each). The CDR3 has 15 residues. The V gene's germline CDR1 is LGHNA and CDR2 YNFKEQ. V gave up 4 bases and J gave up 3 bases, with 16 bases separating them. The CDR3 loop is CASSRAGGPIYEQYF. CDR3 DNA: TGTGCCAGCAGCCGAGCCGGGGGCCCGATCTACGAGCAGTACTTC.

The chain couples TRBV19 to TRBJ2-2, with a possible D match to TRBD1 (6 bases). The CDR3 spans 13 residues. Trimming cost V 5 bases and J 10 bases, with 14 bases left between them. CDR1 and CDR2 (germline): LNHDA, SQIVND (reference sequence). The CDR3, as DNA: TGTGCCAGTAGTGGGACACAGCTAGTGGAGCTGTTTTTT. Translation: CASSGTQLVELFF.

This clonotype occurred a few times. CDR3 residues: CASSYERYTEAFF. The DNA for the CDR3 is TGTGCCAGCAGTTACGAACGTTACACTGAAGCTTTCTTT. The chain links TRBV6-5 to TRBJ1-1; D is ambiguous. CDR1 and CDR2 (germline): MNHEY, SVGAGI. The CDR3 extends over 13 amino acids. V was clipped by 2 bases and J by 3 bases, with 7 bases between them.

The J gene is TRBJ2-7, the V gene TRBV7-6, with D perhaps TRBD2 (5 bases). This CDR3 comprises 14 residues. Looked up from germline, CDR1 is SGHVS and CDR2 is FNYEAQ. Between the trimmed V and J ends, which lost 4 bases and 3 bases, there was a span of 13 bases. CDR3 nucleotide sequence: TGTGCCAGCAGCTCCGGGCTAGGGAGCTACGAGCAGTACTTC. This encodes CASSSGLGSYEQYF. The variable domain in full, completed from reference TRBV7-6 and TRBJ2-7, reads GAGVSQSPRYKVTKRGQDVALRCDPISGHVSLYWYRQALGQGPEFLTYFNYEAQQDKSGLPNDRFSAERPEGSISTLTIQRTEQRDSAMYRCASSSGLGSYEQYFGPGTRLTVT.

The chain is built from TRBV12-3 or TRBV12-4 and TRBJ2-5; D gene ambiguous. V was trimmed by 3 bases and J by 3 bases, leaving 11 bases between them. The CDR3 is 14 residues long. Here the CDR3 reads CASSFMKRKETQYF. CDR3 in DNA: TGTGCCAGCAGTTTTATGAAGAGGAAAGAGACCCAGTACTTC.

The genes are TRBV11-2 and TRBJ1-1; D is uncertain. V was cut by 2 bases and J by 3 bases, with 10 bases left in between. CDR3 length: 14 amino acids. Germline V lookup: CDR1 SGHAT, CDR2 FQNNGV. CDR3 sequence: CASSLRVWDTEAFF. The DNA for the CDR3 is TGTGCCAGCAGCTTAAGGGTGTGGGACACTGAAGCTTTCTTT.

The V call is TRBV27, the J call TRBJ2-5; D gene ambiguous. The germline V gene has CDR1 MNHEY and CDR2 SMNVEV (reference sequence). The V and J ends lost 2 bases and 1 base respectively, with 11 bases between them. The CDR3 loop spans 15 amino acids. Here the CDR3 DNA reads TGTGCCAGCAGTTTAGTGGTGGGCCCCCAAGAGACCCAGTACTTC. As protein: CASSLVVGPQETQYF.

This clonotype was seen a few times. The chain links TRBV27 to TRBJ1-5; TRBD1 is a possible D gene (5 bases). With 9 bases removed from V and 7 bases from J, the gap between germline ends came to 13 bases. The V gene's germline CDR1 is MNHEY and CDR2 SMNVEV (reference sequence). This CDR3 contains 12 residues. CDR3 amino acids: CASGQTKQPQHF. In DNA, the CDR3 is TGTGCCAGTGGACAAACCAAGCAGCCCCAGCATTTT.

Comment on this clonotype: This CDR3 fails to terminate in the conserved phenylalanine or tryptophan, so it likely reflects a read error. The gene calls are TRBV7-6 and TRBJ2-5; D uncertain. This CDR3 has 16 residues. Germline V gene data show CDR1 as SGHVS and CDR2 as FNYEAQ. The germline V and J ends were trimmed by 5 bases and 7 bases, with 23 bases remaining between them. CDR3 in DNA: TGTGCCAGCAGCCCCCCATCTAGTGCGACCAAGGGGACCCAGTACTCC. It is translated as CASSPPSSATKGTQYS.

The gene calls are TRBV7-8 and TRBJ2-1; D could derive from TRBD1 or TRBD2 (5 bases each). CDR3 size: 14 residues. Germline CDR1 is SGHVS and CDR2 is FQNEAQ. The V gene lost 4 bases and the J gene lost 12 bases, with 19 bases spanning the gap. CDR3 sequence reads: CASSSRSWGIRQFF. The DNA for the CDR3 is TGTGCCAGCAGCTCTCGTTCCTGGGGGATTCGGCAGTTCTTC. The whole variable domain, filled in from reference TRBV7-8 and TRBJ2-1, reads GAGVSQSPRYKVAKRGQDVALRCDPISGHVSLFWYQQALGQGPEFLTYFQNEAQLDKSGLPSDRFFAERPEGSVSTLKIQRTQQEDSAVYLCASSSRSWGIRQFFGPGTRLTVL.